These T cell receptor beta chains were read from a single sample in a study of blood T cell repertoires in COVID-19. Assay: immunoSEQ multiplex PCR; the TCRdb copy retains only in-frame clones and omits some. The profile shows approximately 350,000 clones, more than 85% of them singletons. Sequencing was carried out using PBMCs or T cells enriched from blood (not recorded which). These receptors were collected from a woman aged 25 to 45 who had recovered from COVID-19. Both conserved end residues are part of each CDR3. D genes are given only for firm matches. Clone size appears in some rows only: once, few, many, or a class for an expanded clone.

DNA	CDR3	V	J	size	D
TGTGCCAGCACCCCCACAGGGACCTCCCTTGGCTACACCTTC	CASTPTGTSLGYTF	TRBV6-5	TRBJ1-2	.	.
TGTGCCAGCAGATCCTCCCTGGGAGCTGGGGCCAACGTCCTGACTTTC	CASRSSLGAGANVLTF	TRBV28	TRBJ2-6	.	.
TGTGCCAGCAGCTTACAGGGTAGGTCCTACAATGAGCAGTTCTTC	CASSLQGRSYNEQFF	TRBV11-2	TRBJ2-1	.	.
TGTGCCACCTCCTCGGGACAGGGGAACCAAGAGACCCAGTACTTC	CATSSGQGNQETQYF	TRBV27	TRBJ2-5	once	TRBD1
TGTGCCAGCAGCGAAGTGGACAGGGCAACTAATGAAAAACTGTTTTTT	CASSEVDRATNEKLFF	TRBV2	TRBJ1-4	.	TRBD1
TGTGCCAGCAGCTTGTCCGGTTATAGCAATCAGCCCCAGCATTTT	CASSLSGYSNQPQHF	TRBV11-2	TRBJ1-5	.	.
TGTGCCAGCAGTGGGACAGGGGCGAATCAGCCCCAGCATTTT	CASSGTGANQPQHF	TRBV27	TRBJ1-5	.	TRBD1
TGTGCCACCAGTGACCGACAGGGAACCTCCTACAATGAGCAGTTCTTC	CATSDRQGTSYNEQFF	TRBV24-1	TRBJ2-1	once	TRBD1
TGTGCCAGCAGCTTAGAGGCCGGGATTTCTGGGGCCAACGTCCTGACTTTC	CASSLEAGISGANVLTF	TRBV11-2	TRBJ2-6	.	.
TGTGCCAGCAGCCCTGGGACAGGAGGTCAGCCCCAGCATTTT	CASSPGTGGQPQHF	TRBV7-8	TRBJ1-5	.	TRBD1
TGTGCCAGCTCACCACCCGCTTCCAGATTGCCCTACGAGCAGTACTTC	CASSPPASRLPYEQYF	TRBV18	TRBJ2-7	.	.
TGTGCCAGCAGTTTAGGGGCTAGCGGGGAATACGAGCAGTACTTC	CASSLGASGEYEQYF	TRBV13	TRBJ2-7	.	TRBD2
TGTGCCAGCTCTCGGACAGGGGGCAGCTATGGCTACACCTTC	CASSRTGGSYGYTF	TRBV18	TRBJ1-2	few	TRBD1
TGTGCCAGCACCCCCGGGCCAGGGGTAAACTATGGCTACACCTTC	CASTPGPGVNYGYTF	TRBV7-9	TRBJ1-2	.	.
TGTGCCAGCAGCCCCCGGGACAGCTACGAGCAGTACTTC	CASSPRDSYEQYF	TRBV13	TRBJ2-7	.	TRBD1
TGTGCCAGCAGCCAAGAGGTGGGGGGGAATCAGCCCCAGCATTTT	CASSQEVGGNQPQHF	TRBV4-2	TRBJ1-5	once	.
TGTGCCAGCAGTTATGGGACAGACTATGGCTACACCTTC	CASSYGTDYGYTF	TRBV28	TRBJ1-2	.	TRBD1
TGTGCCAGCAGGGGGAGCTCCTATAATTCACCCCTCCACTTT	CASRGSSYNSPLHF	TRBV27	TRBJ1-6	.	.
TGTGCCAGCAGCCCTATAGGACAGTCAAGGGTGAATGAGCAGTTCTTC	CASSPIGQSRVNEQFF	TRBV3-1/TRBV3-2	TRBJ2-1	.	.
TGTGCCAGCAGTTCAGGCCGACTATCCTCGGGACTTAATGAGCAGTTCTTC	CASSSGRLSSGLNEQFF	TRBV28	TRBJ2-1	once	.
TGTGCCAGCAGCTTGAGACTAGCGGGAAGCACAGATACGCAGTATTTT	CASSLRLAGSTDTQYF	TRBV5-4	TRBJ2-3	.	TRBD2
TGTGCCAGCAGCTTACAGGGGGGCACTAATGAAAAACTGTTTTTT	CASSLQGGTNEKLFF	TRBV5-6	TRBJ1-4	.	TRBD1
TGTGCCTGGACTGGACTAGGAAACACCATATATTTT	CAWTGLGNTIYF	TRBV30	TRBJ1-3	.	.
TGTGCCAGCAAGGGACTAGCGGGTTACGAGCAGTACTTC	CASKGLAGYEQYF	TRBV27	TRBJ2-7	.	TRBD2
TGTGCCAGTAGTACCGGGACAGGGTTTGGCTATGGCTACACCTTC	CASSTGTGFGYGYTF	TRBV19	TRBJ1-2	.	TRBD1
TGTGCCAGCAGCTTAGGCATGGGTTCGGGCACTGAAGCTTTCTTT	CASSLGMGSGTEAFF	TRBV11-2	TRBJ1-1	.	.
TGCAGTGCTAGTCAGTCAGGTTACGAGCAGTACTTC	CSASQSGYEQYF	TRBV20-1	TRBJ2-7	.	.
TGTGCCAGCAGCCAACCCAACCCCGGGGGGATCTTACATGGCTACACCTTC	CASSQPNPGGILHGYTF	TRBV3-1/TRBV3-2	TRBJ1-2	few	.
TGCGCCAGCAGCCGGACGGGACAGGGGGCCTCTAACGAGCAGTACTTC	CASSRTGQGASNEQYF	TRBV4-1	TRBJ2-7	.	TRBD1
TGTGCCAGCAGTGAAACCCTGAAGGGCAGGGAAGGCTACACCTTC	CASSETLKGREGYTF	TRBV6-1	TRBJ1-2	.	.
TGTGCTAGTGGCGTGGGTGGGGAGGGCACAGATACGCAGTATTTT	CASGVGGEGTDTQYF	TRBV12-5	TRBJ2-3	.	.
TGTGCCAGCAGTATATCCGGGACAGGGTCCTACGAGCAGTACTTC	CASSISGTGSYEQYF	TRBV28	TRBJ2-7	once	TRBD1
TGTGCCAGCAGGGGGAGGTGGGTCGCAGATACGCAGTATTTT	CASRGRWVADTQYF	TRBV5-6	TRBJ2-3	.	.
TGTGCCAGCAGTTATTCGAGACTAGCGGCGGACGAGCAGTACTTC	CASSYSRLAADEQYF	TRBV6-5	TRBJ2-7	.	TRBD2
TGTGCCAGTATGAACTATAACACCGGGGAGCTGTTTTTT	CASMNYNTGELFF	TRBV19	TRBJ2-2	.	.
TGTGCCAGCAGATCTAACCGAGGGAGAACGCAACCCCAGCATTTT	CASRSNRGRTQPQHF	TRBV6-5	TRBJ1-5	.	.
TGTGCCGGCAGTGAACCCCCCTGGTTGAAGGGGAGGTACGAGCAGTACTTC	CAGSEPPWLKGRYEQYF	TRBV2	TRBJ2-7	.	.
TGCAGCGTTGGTGAGGTGAGCTCCTACAATGAGCAGTTCTTC	CSVGEVSSYNEQFF	TRBV29-1	TRBJ2-1	.	.
TGTGCCAGCAGCTTGGAACAGGGGGCGCTGGATGGCTACACCTTC	CASSLEQGALDGYTF	TRBV27	TRBJ1-2	.	TRBD1
TGTGCCAGCAGCTTAGCTTCGTATTTGGCTAGCGGGAGTGGGAATGAGCAGTTCTTC	CASSLASYLASGSGNEQFF	TRBV7-8	TRBJ2-1	.	TRBD2
TGTGCCAGCAGCCCACCGACAGGGAACGGCTACACCTTC	CASSPPTGNGYTF	TRBV7-8	TRBJ1-2	.	TRBD1
TGTGCCAGTAGTATGGGACTAGTAAATGAGCAGTTCTTC	CASSMGLVNEQFF	TRBV19	TRBJ2-1	.	TRBD2
TGTGCCAGTAGTGACAGGGTCGAGCAGTACTTC	CASSDRVEQYF	TRBV19	TRBJ2-7	.	TRBD1
TGCGCCAGCAGCTTGAGACATGTTACTGAAGCTTTCTTT	CASSLRHVTEAFF	TRBV5-1	TRBJ1-1	once	.
TGTGCCAGCAGCTTGCGACTAGCGGGATTAGAGGAGCAGTTCTTC	CASSLRLAGLEEQFF	TRBV5-4	TRBJ2-1	.	TRBD2